The source of this T cell receptor (beta chain) is a study of early stage breast cancer tumors. Blood replicates held 0.5 ug DNA, tumor or normal breast approximately 1.5 ug, two each. The table came from immunoSEQ multiplex PCR; TCRdb's copy has only in-frame clones and leaves some out. The sample holds approximately 50,000 clones, roughly 80% seen once. General observations from the study: Tumors had approximately 2.7-fold higher T cell density than normal breast. Enriched TCRB sequences shared across patients were mostly commonly generated sequences. Chain pairing and CD4, CD8 or FOXP3 expression were not captured.

Germline V gene sequence: CDR1 MNHEY, CDR2 SMNVEV (reference sequence). V was clipped by 1 base and J by 3 bases; unmatched bases: 16. The CDR3 runs to 19 residues. This clone has just one count. What it binds is unknown. The sequence was collected from a person aged 30-39 years with breast cancer. Material: blood. The V and J genes are TRBV27 and TRBJ2-7; 9 positions agree with TRBD1. For the CDR3, the DNA is TGTGCCAGCAGTTTATACGGGACAGGGAGTGGAATTAGGGTCTACGAGCAGTACTTC. This gives the protein CASSLYGTGSGIRVYEQYF.